Listed below are T cell receptor beta chains from one sample, sequenced in a study of cytomegalovirus exposure and HLA in healthy donors. The assay was immunoSEQ multiplex PCR, and TCRdb's table has in-frame clones only and misses some. The data hold approximately 110,000 clones, with roughly 73% observed a single time. The specimen was PBMCs. These receptors all stem from a man aged 55 to 70 in good health and CMV-seropositive. Both conserved end residues are part of each CDR3. Each record gives: CDR3 length, D gene, J gene, clone size, V gene, CDR3 protein, CDR3 DNA. A D gene is named only where the DNA matches it firmly. Size values are once, few and many counts, or a class for expanded clones, and some rows have none.

CDR3 length: 13; D gene: -; J gene: TRBJ2-5; clone size: -; V gene: TRBV5-4; CDR3 protein: CASSLFDQETQYF; CDR3 DNA: TGTGCCAGCAGCTTGTTCGACCAAGAGACCCAGTACTTC
CDR3 length: 14; D gene: -; J gene: TRBJ2-7; clone size: -; V gene: TRBV9; CDR3 protein: CASSVVSGNDEQYF; CDR3 DNA: TGTGCCAGCAGCGTAGTTAGCGGTAACGACGAGCAGTACTTC
CDR3 length: 12; D gene: -; J gene: TRBJ1-1; clone size: -; V gene: TRBV5-1; CDR3 protein: CASSPGGGEAFF; CDR3 DNA: TGCGCCAGCAGCCCGGGTGGGGGCGAAGCTTTCTTT
CDR3 length: 15; D gene: -; J gene: TRBJ1-2; clone size: -; V gene: TRBV7-2; CDR3 protein: CASTQTGHSVYGYTF; CDR3 DNA: TGTGCCAGCACTCAGACGGGACACTCCGTCTATGGCTACACCTTC
CDR3 length: 13; D gene: -; J gene: TRBJ1-1; clone size: -; V gene: TRBV2; CDR3 protein: CASTGQRNTEAFF; CDR3 DNA: TGTGCCAGCACAGGACAGCGGAACACTGAAGCTTTCTTT
CDR3 length: 14; D gene: -; J gene: TRBJ1-1; clone size: -; V gene: TRBV2; CDR3 protein: CASSEGSGSAEAFF; CDR3 DNA: TGTGCCAGCAGTGAAGGGTCGGGGTCCGCTGAAGCTTTCTTT
CDR3 length: 14; D gene: TRBD1; J gene: TRBJ2-7; clone size: -; V gene: TRBV7-9; CDR3 protein: CASSFGQGIDEQYF; CDR3 DNA: TGTGCCAGCAGCTTTGGACAGGGGATCGACGAGCAGTACTTC
CDR3 length: 15; D gene: TRBD2; J gene: TRBJ2-5; clone size: few; V gene: TRBV6-6; CDR3 protein: CASSSAGEGGETQYF; CDR3 DNA: TGTGCCAGCAGTTCGGCGGGGGAGGGCGGAGAGACCCAGTACTTC
CDR3 length: 14; D gene: -; J gene: TRBJ1-2; clone size: -; V gene: TRBV5-4; CDR3 protein: CASSLPGSVYGYTF; CDR3 DNA: TGTGCCAGCAGCTTGCCAGGGTCGGTCTATGGCTACACCTTC
CDR3 length: 15; D gene: -; J gene: TRBJ1-4; clone size: -; V gene: TRBV9; CDR3 protein: CASSVGTPRDEKLFF; CDR3 DNA: TGTGCCAGCAGCGTAGGGACACCGCGTGATGAAAAACTGTTTTTT
CDR3 length: 13; D gene: -; J gene: TRBJ2-7; clone size: -; V gene: TRBV29-1; CDR3 protein: CSARDTGYYEQYF; CDR3 DNA: TGCAGCGCCCGGGACACCGGCTACTACGAGCAGTACTTC
CDR3 length: 15; D gene: -; J gene: TRBJ1-6; clone size: few; V gene: TRBV4-2; CDR3 protein: CASSQDQGLHSPLHF; CDR3 DNA: TGTGCCAGCAGCCAAGACCAGGGTTTACATTCACCCCTCCACTTT
CDR3 length: 15; D gene: -; J gene: TRBJ2-2; clone size: once; V gene: TRBV19; CDR3 protein: CASSIDQGVDGELFF; CDR3 DNA: TGTGCCAGTAGTATAGATCAAGGGGTGGACGGGGAGCTGTTTTTT
CDR3 length: 14; D gene: -; J gene: TRBJ2-3; clone size: -; V gene: TRBV29-1; CDR3 protein: CSVATGDLTDTQYF; CDR3 DNA: TGCAGCGTCGCCACAGGAGACCTCACAGATACGCAGTATTTT
CDR3 length: 18; D gene: -; J gene: TRBJ2-4; clone size: -; V gene: TRBV12-2; CDR3 protein: CASRSSGGLAHAKNIQYF; CDR3 DNA: TGTGCAAGTCGCTCGTCAGGGGGACTAGCGCACGCCAAAAACATTCAGTACTTC
CDR3 length: 20; D gene: TRBD1; J gene: TRBJ2-6; clone size: -; V gene: TRBV6-1; CDR3 protein: CASSEAWPGTGRLGANVLTF; CDR3 DNA: TGTGCCAGCAGTGAAGCGTGGCCCGGGACAGGGAGGCTTGGGGCCAACGTCCTGACTTTC
CDR3 length: 14; D gene: -; J gene: TRBJ1-5; clone size: -; V gene: TRBV5-6; CDR3 protein: CASSLKAEGTPQHF; CDR3 DNA: TGTGCCAGCAGCTTAAAAGCGGAGGGGACGCCCCAGCATTTT
CDR3 length: 12; D gene: TRBD1; J gene: TRBJ1-2; clone size: -; V gene: TRBV9; CDR3 protein: CASSLTGEGYTF; CDR3 DNA: TGTGCCAGCAGCCTAACAGGGGAGGGCTACACCTTC
CDR3 length: 15; D gene: -; J gene: TRBJ1-1; clone size: -; V gene: TRBV6-5; CDR3 protein: CASSYSTRAVTEAFF; CDR3 DNA: TGTGCCAGCAGTTACTCCACCAGGGCGGTCACTGAAGCTTTCTTT
CDR3 length: 14; D gene: -; J gene: TRBJ1-3; clone size: -; V gene: TRBV9; CDR3 protein: CASSLDSSGNTIYF; CDR3 DNA: TGTGCCAGCAGTCTTGACAGCTCTGGAAACACCATATATTTT
CDR3 length: 14; D gene: -; J gene: TRBJ2-5; clone size: -; V gene: TRBV4-2; CDR3 protein: CASSQGTESETQYF; CDR3 DNA: TGTGCCAGCAGCCAAGGAACCGAGTCAGAGACCCAGTACTTC
CDR3 length: 14; D gene: TRBD1; J gene: TRBJ1-1; clone size: -; V gene: TRBV5-1; CDR3 protein: CASSADREGVGAFF; CDR3 DNA: TGCGCCAGCAGCGCGGACAGGGAAGGTGTGGGAGCTTTCTTT
CDR3 length: 16; D gene: -; J gene: TRBJ1-1; clone size: few; V gene: TRBV25-1; CDR3 protein: CASSEPTGLGGTEAFF; CDR3 DNA: TGTGCCAGCAGTGAACCGACCGGACTCGGGGGGACTGAAGCTTTCTTT
CDR3 length: 15; D gene: -; J gene: TRBJ1-1; clone size: -; V gene: TRBV18; CDR3 protein: CASSPRGSWNTEAFF; CDR3 DNA: TGTGCCAGCTCACCACGAGGATCGTGGAACACTGAAGCTTTCTTT
CDR3 length: 17; D gene: TRBD1; J gene: TRBJ2-6; clone size: -; V gene: TRBV28; CDR3 protein: CASSLLQGLSGANVLTF; CDR3 DNA: TGTGCCAGCAGTCTTTTACAGGGGCTCTCTGGGGCCAACGTCCTGACTTTC
CDR3 length: 14; D gene: -; J gene: TRBJ2-2; clone size: -; V gene: TRBV11-3; CDR3 protein: CASSFAQGPGELFF; CDR3 DNA: TGTGCCAGCAGCTTCGCACAGGGACCCGGGGAGCTGTTTTTT
CDR3 length: 13; D gene: -; J gene: TRBJ1-1; clone size: -; V gene: TRBV10-3; CDR3 protein: CAILKAGDTEAFF; CDR3 DNA: TGTGCCATCCTGAAGGCGGGGGACACTGAAGCTTTCTTT
CDR3 length: 14; D gene: -; J gene: TRBJ1-2; clone size: -; V gene: TRBV6-1; CDR3 protein: CASSEGRVAYGYTF; CDR3 DNA: TGTGCCAGCAGTGAAGGGAGGGTAGCCTATGGCTACACCTTC
CDR3 length: 15; D gene: TRBD2; J gene: TRBJ2-7; clone size: -; V gene: TRBV6-4; CDR3 protein: CASPRELADCYEQYF; CDR3 DNA: TGTGCCAGTCCCCGGGAACTAGCGGACTGTTACGAGCAGTACTTC
CDR3 length: 11; D gene: -; J gene: TRBJ2-1; clone size: -; V gene: TRBV29-1; CDR3 protein: CSVSLWQEQFF; CDR3 DNA: TGCAGCGTTAGTTTGTGGCAAGAGCAGTTCTTC
CDR3 length: 13; D gene: -; J gene: TRBJ1-1; clone size: -; V gene: TRBV28; CDR3 protein: CASRLAGVHEAFF; CDR3 DNA: TGTGCCAGCAGACTAGCCGGGGTCCATGAAGCTTTCTTT
CDR3 length: 17; D gene: TRBD2; J gene: TRBJ2-5; clone size: once; V gene: TRBV5-1; CDR3 protein: CASSSGLAGGLQETQYF; CDR3 DNA: TGCGCCAGCAGCTCCGGACTAGCGGGTGGCCTACAAGAGACCCAGTACTTC
CDR3 length: 15; D gene: TRBD2; J gene: TRBJ2-5; clone size: -; V gene: TRBV4-1; CDR3 protein: CASSTTSVAQETQYF; CDR3 DNA: TGCGCCAGCAGCACGACTAGCGTGGCCCAAGAGACCCAGTACTTC
CDR3 length: 13; D gene: -; J gene: TRBJ2-1; clone size: -; V gene: TRBV19; CDR3 protein: CASSTFRGGEQFF; CDR3 DNA: TGTGCCAGTAGTACGTTCAGGGGAGGGGAGCAGTTCTTC
CDR3 length: 15; D gene: -; J gene: TRBJ2-3; clone size: -; V gene: TRBV5-6; CDR3 protein: CASSFPGEITDTQYF; CDR3 DNA: TGTGCCAGCAGCTTTCCGGGGGAGATAACAGATACGCAGTATTTT
CDR3 length: 14; D gene: TRBD1; J gene: TRBJ1-4; clone size: -; V gene: TRBV7-8; CDR3 protein: CASSFGPGGEKLFF; CDR3 DNA: TGTGCCAGCAGCTTTGGGCCAGGGGGAGAAAAACTGTTTTTT
CDR3 length: 14; D gene: -; J gene: TRBJ1-4; clone size: -; V gene: TRBV5-1; CDR3 protein: CASSSGPTNEKLFF; CDR3 DNA: TGCGCCAGCAGCTCAGGGCCAACTAATGAAAAACTGTTTTTT
CDR3 length: 13; D gene: -; J gene: TRBJ1-1; clone size: few; V gene: TRBV10-1; CDR3 protein: CASSVPGRTEAFF; CDR3 DNA: TGCGCCAGCAGTGTCCCCGGGAGGACTGAAGCTTTCTTT
CDR3 length: 15; D gene: -; J gene: TRBJ2-3; clone size: few; V gene: TRBV5-1; CDR3 protein: CASSLSTWSTDTQYF; CDR3 DNA: TGCGCCAGCAGCTTGTCGACTTGGAGCACAGATACGCAGTATTTT
CDR3 length: 14; D gene: -; J gene: TRBJ1-2; clone size: once; V gene: TRBV11-2; CDR3 protein: CASSFGVEGSGYTF; CDR3 DNA: TGTGCCAGCAGCTTTGGGGTGGAGGGTTCTGGCTACACCTTC
CDR3 length: 14; D gene: -; J gene: TRBJ1-1; clone size: -; V gene: TRBV28; CDR3 protein: CASLTIGGHTEAFF; CDR3 DNA: TGTGCCAGCCTTACGATCGGCGGGCACACTGAAGCTTTCTTT
CDR3 length: 13; D gene: TRBD1; J gene: TRBJ1-1; clone size: -; V gene: TRBV5-4; CDR3 protein: CASSAGTGFEAFF; CDR3 DNA: TGTGCCAGCAGCGCCGGGACAGGGTTTGAAGCTTTCTTT
CDR3 length: 14; D gene: TRBD1; J gene: TRBJ1-2; clone size: -; V gene: TRBV19; CDR3 protein: CASTRQGRNYGYTF; CDR3 DNA: TGTGCCAGTACCCGACAGGGGCGCAACTATGGCTACACCTTC
CDR3 length: 13; D gene: -; J gene: TRBJ1-2; clone size: -; V gene: TRBV30; CDR3 protein: CAWNLGSGYGYTF; CDR3 DNA: TGTGCCTGGAATTTGGGGAGCGGCTATGGCTACACCTTC
CDR3 length: 12; D gene: -; J gene: TRBJ1-1; clone size: few; V gene: TRBV4-1; CDR3 protein: CASSQVVGGAFF; CDR3 DNA: TGCGCCAGCAGCCAAGTGGTAGGGGGAGCTTTCTTT
CDR3 length: 14; D gene: -; J gene: TRBJ2-3; clone size: -; V gene: TRBV9; CDR3 protein: CASSVEGGTDTQYF; CDR3 DNA: TGTGCCAGCAGCGTAGAGGGGGGCACAGATACGCAGTATTTT
CDR3 length: 15; D gene: -; J gene: TRBJ1-1; clone size: -; V gene: TRBV28; CDR3 protein: CASEQGGGPNTEAFF; CDR3 DNA: TGTGCCAGTGAGCAGGGCGGGGGACCTAACACTGAAGCTTTCTTT
CDR3 length: 15; D gene: TRBD1; J gene: TRBJ1-4; clone size: -; V gene: TRBV9; CDR3 protein: CASSHGTAKNEKLFF; CDR3 DNA: TGTGCCAGCAGCCATGGGACAGCTAAAAATGAAAAACTGTTTTTT
CDR3 length: 16; D gene: -; J gene: TRBJ2-2; clone size: -; V gene: TRBV6-5; CDR3 protein: CASSYPAGAYTGELFF; CDR3 DNA: TGTGCCAGCAGTTACCCGGCGGGGGCGTACACCGGGGAGCTGTTTTTT
CDR3 length: 14; D gene: TRBD1; J gene: TRBJ2-2; clone size: few; V gene: TRBV7-9; CDR3 protein: CASSLQGAGGELFF; CDR3 DNA: TGTGCCAGCAGCTTACAGGGGGCCGGCGGGGAGCTGTTTTTT
CDR3 length: 16; D gene: -; J gene: TRBJ2-2; clone size: -; V gene: TRBV5-6; CDR3 protein: CASSLGGPRNTGELFF; CDR3 DNA: TGTGCCAGCAGCTTGGGTGGCCCAAGAAACACCGGGGAGCTGTTTTTT
CDR3 length: 13; D gene: -; J gene: TRBJ1-6; clone size: -; V gene: TRBV6-5; CDR3 protein: CASSRDSNSPLHF; CDR3 DNA: TGTGCCAGCAGCAGGGATAGCAATTCACCCCTCCACTTT
CDR3 length: 13; D gene: TRBD1; J gene: TRBJ1-1; clone size: -; V gene: TRBV19; CDR3 protein: CASMGQLNTEAFF; CDR3 DNA: TGTGCCAGTATGGGACAGCTGAACACTGAAGCTTTCTTT
CDR3 length: 13; D gene: TRBD1; J gene: TRBJ1-2; clone size: -; V gene: TRBV7-9; CDR3 protein: CASSRDSIDGYTF; CDR3 DNA: TGTGCCAGCAGCCGGGACAGCATCGATGGCTACACCTTC
CDR3 length: 17; D gene: -; J gene: TRBJ1-4; clone size: -; V gene: TRBV5-1; CDR3 protein: CASSTGQGQQTNEKLFF; CDR3 DNA: TGCGCCAGCAGCACCGGGCAGGGGCAGCAAACTAATGAAAAACTGTTTTTT